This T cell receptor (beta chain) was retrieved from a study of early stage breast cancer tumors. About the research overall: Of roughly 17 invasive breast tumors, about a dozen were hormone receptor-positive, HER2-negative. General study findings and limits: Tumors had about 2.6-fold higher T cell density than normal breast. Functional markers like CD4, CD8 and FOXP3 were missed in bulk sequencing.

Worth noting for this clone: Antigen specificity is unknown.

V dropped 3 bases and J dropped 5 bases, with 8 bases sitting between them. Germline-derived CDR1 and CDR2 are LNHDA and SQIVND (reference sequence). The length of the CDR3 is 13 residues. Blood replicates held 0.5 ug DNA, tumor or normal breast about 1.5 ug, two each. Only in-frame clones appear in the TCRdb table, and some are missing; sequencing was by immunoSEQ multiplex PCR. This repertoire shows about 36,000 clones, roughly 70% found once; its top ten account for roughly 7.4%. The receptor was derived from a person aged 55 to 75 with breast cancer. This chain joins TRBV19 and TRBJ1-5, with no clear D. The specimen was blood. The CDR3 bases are TGTGCCAGTAGTATCCAAGGGTATCAGCCCCAGCATTTT. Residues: CASSIQGYQPQHF.